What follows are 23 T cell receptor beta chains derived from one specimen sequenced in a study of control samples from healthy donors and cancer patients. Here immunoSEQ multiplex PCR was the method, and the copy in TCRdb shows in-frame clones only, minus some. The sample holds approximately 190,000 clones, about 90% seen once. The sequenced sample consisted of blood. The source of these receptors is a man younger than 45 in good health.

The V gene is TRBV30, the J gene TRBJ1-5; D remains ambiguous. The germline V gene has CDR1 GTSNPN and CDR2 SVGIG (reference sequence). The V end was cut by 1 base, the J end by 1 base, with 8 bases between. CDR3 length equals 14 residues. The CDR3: CAWSGQASNQPQHF. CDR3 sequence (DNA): TGTGCCTGGAGTGGGCAGGCGAGCAATCAGCCCCAGCATTTT.

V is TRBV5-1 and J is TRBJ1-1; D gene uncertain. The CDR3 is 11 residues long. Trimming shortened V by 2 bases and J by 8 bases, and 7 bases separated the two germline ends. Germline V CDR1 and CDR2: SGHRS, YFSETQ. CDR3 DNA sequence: TGCGCCAGCAGCTTCGGGCGAGAAGCTTTCTTT. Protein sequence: CASSFGREAFF.

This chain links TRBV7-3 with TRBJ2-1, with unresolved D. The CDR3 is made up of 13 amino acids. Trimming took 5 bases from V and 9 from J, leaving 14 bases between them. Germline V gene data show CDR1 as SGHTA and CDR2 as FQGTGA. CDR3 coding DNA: TGTGCCAGCAGCCCCCACGAAGTCGGTGAGCAGTTCTTC. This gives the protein CASSPHEVGEQFF.

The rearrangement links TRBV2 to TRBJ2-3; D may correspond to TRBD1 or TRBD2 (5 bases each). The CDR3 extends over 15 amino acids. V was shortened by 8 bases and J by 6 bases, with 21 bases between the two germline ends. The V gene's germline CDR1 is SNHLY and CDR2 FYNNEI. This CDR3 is CASRNRDLPSDTQYF. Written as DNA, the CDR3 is TGTGCCAGCCGGAACCGGGACCTGCCCTCCGATACGCAGTATTTT. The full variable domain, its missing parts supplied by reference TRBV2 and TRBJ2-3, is EPEVTQTPSHQVTQMGQEVILRCVPISNHLYFYWYRQILGQKVEFLVSFYNNEISEKSEIFDDQFSVERPDGSNFTLKIRSTKLEDSAMYFCASRNRDLPSDTQYFGPGTRLTVL.

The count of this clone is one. The CDR3 spells CASSLDRANEQFF. The CDR3 region has the DNA TGTGCCAGCAGCTTGGACAGGGCGAATGAGCAGTTCTTC. This chain links TRBV5-5 with TRBJ2-1; D possibly corresponds to TRBD1 (6 bases). The germline V and J ends were trimmed by 0 bases and 7 bases, with 8 bases remaining between them. Germline loops: CDR1 SGHKS, CDR2 YYEKEE (reference sequence). The CDR3 consists of 13 residues.

The CDR3 region is CASSLGTGLTSTDTQYF. The DNA of the CDR3 is TGTGCCAGCAGCTTAGGAACGGGTCTGACTAGCACAGATACGCAGTATTTT. This chain joins TRBV5-8 and TRBJ2-3; no firm D call. The CDR3 totals 17 residues. CDR1 and CDR2 from the germline V gene are SGHTS and YDEGEE. The V and J ends lost 2 bases and 0 bases respectively, with 16 bases between them.

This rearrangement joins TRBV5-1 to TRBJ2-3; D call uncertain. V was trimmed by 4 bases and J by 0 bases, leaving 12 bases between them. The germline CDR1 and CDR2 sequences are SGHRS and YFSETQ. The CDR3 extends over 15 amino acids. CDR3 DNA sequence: TGCGCCAGCAGCCGGTCGGGCCCTAGCACAGATACGCAGTATTTT. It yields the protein CASSRSGPSTDTQYF.

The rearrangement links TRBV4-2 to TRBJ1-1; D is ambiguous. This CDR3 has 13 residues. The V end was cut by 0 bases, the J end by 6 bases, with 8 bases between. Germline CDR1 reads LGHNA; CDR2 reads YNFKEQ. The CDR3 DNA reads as TGTGCCAGCAGCCAAGATTTCCGGGCTGAAGCTTTCTTT. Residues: CASSQDFRAEAFF.

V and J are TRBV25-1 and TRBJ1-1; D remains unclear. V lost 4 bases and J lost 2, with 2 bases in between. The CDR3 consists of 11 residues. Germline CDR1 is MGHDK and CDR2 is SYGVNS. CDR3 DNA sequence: TGTGCCAGCAGTGCAAACACTGAAGCTTTCTTT. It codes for CASSANTEAFF.

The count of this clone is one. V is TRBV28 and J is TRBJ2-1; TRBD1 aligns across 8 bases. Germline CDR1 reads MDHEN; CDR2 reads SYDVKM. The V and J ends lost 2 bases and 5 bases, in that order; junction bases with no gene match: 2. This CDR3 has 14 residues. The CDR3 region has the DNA TGTGCCAGCAGTTTACTGGACAGGGACAATGAGCAGTTCTTC. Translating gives CASSLLDRDNEQFF.

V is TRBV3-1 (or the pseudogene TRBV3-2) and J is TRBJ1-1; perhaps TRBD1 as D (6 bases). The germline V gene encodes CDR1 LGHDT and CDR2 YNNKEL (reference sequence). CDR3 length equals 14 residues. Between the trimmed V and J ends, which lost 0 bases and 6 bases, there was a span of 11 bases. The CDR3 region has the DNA TGTGCCAGCAGCCAAGAGGGGGGGCCAGCTGAAGCTTTCTTT. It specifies CASSQEGGPAEAFF.

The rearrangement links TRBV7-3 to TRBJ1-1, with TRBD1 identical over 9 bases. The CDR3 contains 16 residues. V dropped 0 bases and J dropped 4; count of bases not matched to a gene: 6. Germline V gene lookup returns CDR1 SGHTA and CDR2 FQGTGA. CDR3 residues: CASSLTGTGHGTEAFF. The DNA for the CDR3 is TGTGCCAGCAGCTTAACGGGGACAGGGCATGGCACTGAAGCTTTCTTT.

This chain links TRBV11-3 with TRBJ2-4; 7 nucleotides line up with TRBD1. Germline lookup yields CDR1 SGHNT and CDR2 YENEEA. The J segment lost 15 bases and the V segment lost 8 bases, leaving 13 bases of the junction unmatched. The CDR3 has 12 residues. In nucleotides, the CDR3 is TGTGCCAGCTCGAATCCGGGACAGCGGACGTACTTC. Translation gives CASSNPGQRTYF.

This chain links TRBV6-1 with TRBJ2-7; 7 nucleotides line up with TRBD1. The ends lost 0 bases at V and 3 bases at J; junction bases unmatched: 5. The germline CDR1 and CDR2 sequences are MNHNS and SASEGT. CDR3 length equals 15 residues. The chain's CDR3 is CASSEALTGDYEQYF. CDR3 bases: TGTGCCAGCAGTGAAGCGCTAACAGGGGACTACGAGCAGTACTTC.

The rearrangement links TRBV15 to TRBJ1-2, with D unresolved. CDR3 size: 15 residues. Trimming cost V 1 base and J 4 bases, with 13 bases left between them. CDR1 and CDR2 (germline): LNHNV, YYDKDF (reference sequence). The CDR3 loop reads CATSRADGLSYGYTF. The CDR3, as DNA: TGTGCCACCAGCAGAGCAGACGGACTCAGCTATGGCTACACCTTC.

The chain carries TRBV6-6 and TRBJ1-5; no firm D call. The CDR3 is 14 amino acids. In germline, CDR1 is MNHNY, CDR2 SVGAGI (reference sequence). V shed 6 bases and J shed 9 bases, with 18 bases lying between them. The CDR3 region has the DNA TGTGCCAGCAGAAAGAGGGATTTCTATAGGCCCCAGCATTTT. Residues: CASRKRDFYRPQHF.

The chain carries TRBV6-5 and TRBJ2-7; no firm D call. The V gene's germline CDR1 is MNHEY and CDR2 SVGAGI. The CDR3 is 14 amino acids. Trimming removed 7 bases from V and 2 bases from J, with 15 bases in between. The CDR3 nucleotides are TGTGCCAGCAATTCCTACAGCTACCCCTACGAGCAGTACTTC. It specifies CASNSYSYPYEQYF.

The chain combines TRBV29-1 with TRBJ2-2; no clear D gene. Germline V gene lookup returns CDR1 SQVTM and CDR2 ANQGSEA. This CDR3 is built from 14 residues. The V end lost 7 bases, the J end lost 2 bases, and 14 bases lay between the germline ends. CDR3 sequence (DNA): TGCAGCGCCATCGACGGAATAAACACCGGGGAGCTGTTTTTT. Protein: CSAIDGINTGELFF.

CDR3 DNA: TGTGCCAGCAGCTTCGATGAGGCCTACGAGCAGTACTTC. It translates to CASSFDEAYEQYF. The gene calls are TRBV7-8 and TRBJ2-7; D unclear. From germline, CDR1 is SGHVS and CDR2 FQNEAQ. CDR3 length: 13 residues. With 3 bases removed from V and 2 bases from J, the gap between germline ends came to 8 bases. The full variable domain, rest sourced from reference TRBV7-8 and TRBJ2-7, is GAGVSQSPRYKVAKRGQDVALRCDPISGHVSLFWYQQALGQGPEFLTYFQNEAQLDKSGLPSDRFFAERPEGSVSTLKIQRTQQEDSAVYLCASSFDEAYEQYFGPGTRLTVT.

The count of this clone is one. CDR3 loop: CASSLGHRDANTGELFF. For the CDR3, the DNA is TGCGCCAGCAGCTTGGGCCACAGGGATGCAAACACCGGGGAGCTGTTTTTT. This sequence joins TRBV5-1 and TRBJ2-2, with a tentative D call TRBD1 (6 bases). The germline gives CDR1 SGHRS, CDR2 YFSETQ. The CDR3 spans 17 residues. Trimming took off 0 bases at V and 2 bases at J, with 14 bases between the two ends.

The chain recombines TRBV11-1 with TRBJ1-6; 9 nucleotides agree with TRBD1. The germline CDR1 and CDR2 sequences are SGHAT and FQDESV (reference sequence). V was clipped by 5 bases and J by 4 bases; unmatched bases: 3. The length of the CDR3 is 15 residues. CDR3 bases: TGTGCCAGCAGCCCAGGACAGGGGTATAATTCACCCCTCCACTTT. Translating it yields CASSPGQGYNSPLHF.

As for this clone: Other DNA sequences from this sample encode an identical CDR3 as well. The CDR3 region is CASSYSNTEAFF. The CDR3 DNA reads as TGTGCCAGCAGTTACTCGAACACTGAAGCTTTCTTT. V usage is TRBV6-2 or TRBV6-3 and J usage is TRBJ1-1; D gene unclear. Germline V gene data show CDR1 as MNHEY and CDR2 as SVGEGT. The CDR3 consists of 12 residues. Trimming stripped 0 bases from V and 1 base from J, with 0 bases between.

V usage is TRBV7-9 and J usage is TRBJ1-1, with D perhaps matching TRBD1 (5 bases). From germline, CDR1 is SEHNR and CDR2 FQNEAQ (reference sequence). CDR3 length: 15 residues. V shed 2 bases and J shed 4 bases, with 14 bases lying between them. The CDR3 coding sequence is TGTGCCAGCAGCTTAACAGGAGGGGCGGGCACTGAAGCTTTCTTT. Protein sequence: CASSLTGGAGTEAFF.